The 16 T cell receptor beta chains reported below all come from one sample, sequenced in a study of shared clonotypes between healthy human individuals. Assay: immunoSEQ multiplex PCR; the TCRdb copy retains only in-frame clones and omits some. The repertoire has over 850,000 clones, 75% to 85% of them found once; the top ten carry 0.61%. Sequencing was done on a sample of memory CD4+ T cells from PBMCs. As to subset: CD45RA-negative fraction. Receptors were obtained from a man younger than 35 in good health. Some clones in this sample may be carry-over from other donors' samples.

The chain has TRBV6-5 and TRBJ2-1; 7 bases match TRBD2. J gave up 6 bases and V 3 bases, and 5 bases lay outside the gene matches. CDR3 length equals 14 residues. Per germline, CDR1 MNHEY and CDR2 SVGAGI. The chain's CDR3 is CASSYELALNEQFF. CDR3 DNA sequence: TGTGCCAGCAGTTATGAACTAGCGCTCAATGAGCAGTTCTTC.

With respect to this clone: Other DNA variants within this sample encode the same CDR3. The V call is TRBV29-1, the J call TRBJ2-3; D perhaps matches TRBD1 (6 bases). V was cut by 3 bases and J by 3 bases, with 7 bases left in between. Per the germline V gene, CDR1 is SQVTM and CDR2 is ANQGSEA. This CDR3 comprises 12 residues. Here the CDR3 reads CSVDQGTDTQYF. In DNA form, the CDR3 reads TGCAGCGTTGATCAGGGGACAGATACGCAGTATTTT.

The chain uses TRBV20-1 and TRBJ2-3; D ambiguous. Germline V gene sequence: CDR1 DFQATT, CDR2 SNEGSKA (reference sequence). This CDR3 has 11 amino acids. Trimming took off 0 bases at V and 9 bases at J, with 7 bases between the two ends. This CDR3 is CSARDAITQYF. The DNA for the CDR3 is TGCAGTGCTAGAGATGCCATCACGCAGTATTTT.

This clone was seen at least ten times. CDR3: CASSQGATKTYEQYF. The CDR3 DNA reads as TGCGCCAGCAGCCAAGGGGCAACGAAGACCTACGAGCAGTACTTC. The chain joins TRBV4-3 to TRBJ2-7; D not resolved. The CDR3 extends over 15 amino acids. The germline CDR1 and CDR2 sequences are LGHNA and YSLEER. The V gene lost 1 base and the J gene lost 2 bases, with 12 bases spanning the gap.

This clone showed up just once. This chain uses TRBV6-6 with TRBJ2-7; TRBD2 might be the D (7 bases). V lost 8 bases and J 0 bases, leaving 17 bases between the germline ends. CDR3 length: 15 amino acids. Per the germline V gene, CDR1 is MNHNY and CDR2 is SVGAGI (reference sequence). The CDR3 coding sequence is TGTGCCAGCGCGAGGGGGGGGACCCTCTCCTACGAGCAGTACTTC. This sequence encodes CASARGGTLSYEQYF.

The rearrangement links TRBV28 to TRBJ2-7, with 9 bases lining up with TRBD1. Germline loops: CDR1 MDHEN, CDR2 SYDVKM. Trimming at V came to 6 bases and at J to 7 bases, leaving 13 bases not matched to a gene. The CDR3 length is 15 residues. The CDR3 DNA sequence: TGTGCCAGCAGCTCCACGAGGACAGGGGTGGGAGAGCAGTACTTC. It specifies CASSSTRTGVGEQYF.

A note on this clone: This may be a read error: a much more frequent sequence differs by one nucleotide. This chain links TRBV7-9 with TRBJ1-5; D remains ambiguous. Germline lookup yields CDR1 SEHNR and CDR2 FQNEAQ (reference sequence). V was pared by 1 base and J by 4 bases, with 8 bases between. CDR3 length: 14 residues. The CDR3 is CASSLGQANQPQHF. CDR3 bases: TGTGCCAGCAGCTTAGGGCAGGCGAATCAGCCCCAGCATTTT.

Remarks on this clone: The same CDR3 also results from other DNA sequences found in this sample. This chain connects TRBV7-2 to TRBJ1-5; the D gene is possibly TRBD1 (5 bases). Germline V CDR1 and CDR2: SGHTA, FQGNSA. V lost 3 bases and J lost 5, with 8 bases in between. The CDR3 has 13 residues. The CDR3 DNA reads as TGTGCCAGCAGCTTGGGACGCGATCAGCCCCAGCATTTT. Translation: CASSLGRDQPQHF.

In this sample, this clone turned up a few times. Its ends do not fully match the called genes, so a read error is possible. The chain joins TRBV9 to TRBJ1-1, with a weak D call TRBD1 (5 bases). Per germline, CDR1 SGDLS and CDR2 YYNGEE. There are 12 residues in the CDR3. DNA of the CDR3: TGTGCCAGCAGCGCCTCCGGGACCCCAGCGGAGTTT. This translates into CASSASGTPAEF.

This chain's CDR3 is CASSLTRGSGNQPQHF. The CDR3 nucleotides read TGTGCCAGCAGCTTGACCCGAGGTTCGGGCAATCAGCCCCAGCATTTT. The V and J genes are TRBV5-8 and TRBJ1-5; D is uncertain. Germline CDR1 SGHTS, CDR2 YDEGEE. Trimming left V 1 base short and J 2 bases short, with 13 bases between. This CDR3 comprises 16 residues.

The chain is built from TRBV5-4 and TRBJ2-1, with D possibly called TRBD1 or TRBD2 (8 bases each). The CDR3 consists of 16 residues. V shed 5 bases and J shed 1 base, with 16 bases lying between them. Germline V CDR1 and CDR2: SGHNT, YYREEE (reference sequence). The CDR3 is CASRLAGQASYNEQFF. DNA for the CDR3: TGTGCCAGCAGGTTAGCGGGACAGGCTTCCTACAATGAGCAGTTCTTC.

The CDR3: CASSLAPGIRGPNQPQHF. CDR3 DNA sequence: TGTGCCAGCAGCTTAGCGCCTGGCATCAGGGGCCCGAATCAGCCCCAGCATTTT. The chain has TRBV7-8 and TRBJ1-5; D is perhaps TRBD1 (6 bases). Germline V gene data show CDR1 as SGHVS and CDR2 as FQNEAQ. The V and J ends lost 0 bases and 4 bases respectively, with 19 bases between them. The CDR3 has 18 residues.

This chain connects TRBV15 to TRBJ2-2; TRBD1 might be the D (5 bases). This CDR3 region has 15 residues. V lost 4 bases, J lost 1 base, and 10 bases lay in between. CDR1 is LNHNV and CDR2 is YYDKDF in the germline V gene (reference sequence). CDR3 region: CATSKTAMNTGELFF. The DNA of the CDR3 is TGTGCCACCAGCAAGACAGCTATGAACACCGGGGAGCTGTTTTTT.

The chain couples TRBV9 to TRBJ2-5, with 10 bases that match TRBD1. Per the germline V gene, CDR1 is SGDLS and CDR2 is YYNGEE. The CDR3 consists of 15 residues. Trimming removed 4 bases from V and 5 bases from J; junction bases left unmatched: 8. DNA of the CDR3: TGTGCCAGCAGCCCCCGGACAGGGGGAGGGGAGACCCAGTACTTC. Residues: CASSPRTGGGETQYF.

The V call is TRBV30, the J call TRBJ1-6; D not resolved. The length of the CDR3 is 13 residues. Germline V gives CDR1 GTSNPN, CDR2 SVGIG (reference sequence). V lost 5 bases and J 8 bases, leaving 13 bases between the germline ends. This CDR3 reads CAWVRQDHSPLHF. The CDR3 DNA follows: TGTGCCTGGGTGCGTCAGGACCATTCACCCCTCCACTTT.

The DNA for the CDR3 is TGTGCCACGAGCGCCACTCGGCATCAGCCCCAGCATTTT. Protein product: CATSATRHQPQHF. The V gene is TRBV19, the J gene TRBJ1-5; no clear D. The ends were cut back, 10 bases at V and 5 bases at J, with 15 bases in the middle. There are 13 residues in the CDR3. Germline V gene data show CDR1 as LNHDA and CDR2 as SQIVND (reference sequence).